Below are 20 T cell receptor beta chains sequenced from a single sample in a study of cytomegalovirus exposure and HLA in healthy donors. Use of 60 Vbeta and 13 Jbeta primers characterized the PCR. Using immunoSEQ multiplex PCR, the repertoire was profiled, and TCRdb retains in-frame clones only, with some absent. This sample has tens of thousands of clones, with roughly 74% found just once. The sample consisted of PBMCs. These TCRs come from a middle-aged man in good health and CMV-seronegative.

CDR3 bases: TGTGCCAGCAGTTACAGACAGGGGTTATCGAATGGCTACACCTTC. This codes for CASSYRQGLSNGYTF. V is TRBV6-5 and J is TRBJ1-2; 8 nucleotides line up with TRBD1. Germline V lookup: CDR1 MNHEY, CDR2 SVGAGI. This CDR3 is built from 15 residues. Trimming removed 2 bases from V and 6 bases from J; junction bases left unmatched: 8.

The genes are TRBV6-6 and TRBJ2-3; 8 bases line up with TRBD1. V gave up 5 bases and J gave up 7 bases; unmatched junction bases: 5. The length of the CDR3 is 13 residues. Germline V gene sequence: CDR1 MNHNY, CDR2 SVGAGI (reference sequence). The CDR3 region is CASSTDRANTQYF. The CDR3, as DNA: TGTGCCAGCAGTACGGACAGGGCAAATACGCAGTATTTT.

Here the CDR3 reads CASSLAAGGTNTEAFF. CDR3 nucleotide sequence: TGTGCCAGCAGCTTAGCGGCGGGCGGAACGAACACTGAAGCTTTCTTT. This chain links TRBV7-9 with TRBJ1-1; D gene uncertain. The CDR3 totals 16 residues. In germline, CDR1 is SEHNR, CDR2 FQNEAQ (reference sequence). The V end was cut by 0 bases, the J end by 1 base, with 12 bases between.

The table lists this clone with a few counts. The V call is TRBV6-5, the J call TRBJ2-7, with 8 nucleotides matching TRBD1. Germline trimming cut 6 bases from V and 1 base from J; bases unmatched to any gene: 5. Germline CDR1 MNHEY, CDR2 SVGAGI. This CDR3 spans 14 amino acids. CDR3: CASRPGGASYEQYF. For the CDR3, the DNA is TGTGCCAGCAGACCAGGGGGCGCATCCTACGAGCAGTACTTC.

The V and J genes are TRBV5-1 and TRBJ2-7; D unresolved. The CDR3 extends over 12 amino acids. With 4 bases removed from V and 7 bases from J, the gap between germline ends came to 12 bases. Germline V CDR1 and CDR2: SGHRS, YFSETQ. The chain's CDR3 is CASSPLGGEQYF. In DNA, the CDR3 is TGCGCCAGCAGCCCGCTCGGCGGAGAGCAGTACTTC.

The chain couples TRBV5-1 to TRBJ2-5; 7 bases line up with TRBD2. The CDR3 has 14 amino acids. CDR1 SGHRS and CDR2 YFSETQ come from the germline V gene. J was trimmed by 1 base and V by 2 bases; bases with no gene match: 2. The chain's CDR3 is CASSFTGGQETQYF. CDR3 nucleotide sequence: TGCGCCAGCAGCTTCACGGGGGGCCAAGAGACCCAGTACTTC. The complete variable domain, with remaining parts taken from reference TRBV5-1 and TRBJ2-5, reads KAGVTQTPRYLIKTRGQQVTLSCSPISGHRSVSWYQQTPGQGLQFLFEYFSETQRNKGNFPGRFSGRQFSNSRSEMNVSTLELGDSALYLCASSFTGGQETQYFGPGTRLLVL.

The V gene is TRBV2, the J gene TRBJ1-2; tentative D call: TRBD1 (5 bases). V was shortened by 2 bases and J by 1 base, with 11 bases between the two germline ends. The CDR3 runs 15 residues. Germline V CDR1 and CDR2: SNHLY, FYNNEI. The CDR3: CASSEPQASNYGYTF. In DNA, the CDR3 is TGTGCCAGCAGTGAACCACAGGCCAGTAACTATGGCTACACCTTC.

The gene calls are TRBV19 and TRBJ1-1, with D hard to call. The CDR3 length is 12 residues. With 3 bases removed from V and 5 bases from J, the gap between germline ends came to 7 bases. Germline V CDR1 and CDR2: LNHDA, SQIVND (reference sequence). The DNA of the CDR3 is TGTGCCAGTAGTATTGAACATACTGAAGCTTTCTTT. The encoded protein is CASSIEHTEAFF.

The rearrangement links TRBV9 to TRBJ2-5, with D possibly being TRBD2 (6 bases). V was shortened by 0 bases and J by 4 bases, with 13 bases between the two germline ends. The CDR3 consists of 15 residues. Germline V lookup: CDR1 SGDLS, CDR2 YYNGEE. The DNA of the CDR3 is TGTGCCAGCAGCGTAGGGCGGGACCAGGTAGAGACCCAGTACTTC. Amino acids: CASSVGRDQVETQYF.

CDR3 in DNA: TGTGCCAGCAGCCGGGGTTCCATTCAGTACTTC. This codes for CASSRGSIQYF. The chain is built from TRBV5-8 and TRBJ2-4; TRBD2 is a possible D gene (5 bases). The CDR3 is 11 residues long. Germline CDR1 is SGHTS and CDR2 is YDEGEE. The V gene lost 4 bases and the J gene lost 9 bases, with 8 bases spanning the gap.

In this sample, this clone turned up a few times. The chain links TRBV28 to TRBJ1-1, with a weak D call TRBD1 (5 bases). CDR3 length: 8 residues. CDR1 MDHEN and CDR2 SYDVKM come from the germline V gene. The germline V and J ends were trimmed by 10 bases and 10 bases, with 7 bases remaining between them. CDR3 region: CATGGAFF. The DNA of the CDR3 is TGTGCCACGGGGGGAGCTTTCTTT.

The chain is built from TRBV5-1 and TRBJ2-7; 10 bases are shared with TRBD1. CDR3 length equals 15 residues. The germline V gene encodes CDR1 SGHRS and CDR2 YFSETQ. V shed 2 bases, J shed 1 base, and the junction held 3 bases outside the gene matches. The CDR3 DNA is TGCGCCAGCAGCTTCTGGACAGGGGGGTCCTACGAGCAGTACTTC. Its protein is CASSFWTGGSYEQYF.

CDR3 in amino acids: CASSAFRAYEQYF. DNA of the CDR3: TGTGCCAGCAGTGCGTTCCGGGCCTACGAGCAGTACTTC. The chain combines TRBV6-1 with TRBJ2-7; the D is unclear. The germline V gene has CDR1 MNHNS and CDR2 SASEGT. This CDR3 is 13 amino acids long. Between the trimmed V and J ends, which lost 4 bases and 2 bases, there was a span of 9 bases.

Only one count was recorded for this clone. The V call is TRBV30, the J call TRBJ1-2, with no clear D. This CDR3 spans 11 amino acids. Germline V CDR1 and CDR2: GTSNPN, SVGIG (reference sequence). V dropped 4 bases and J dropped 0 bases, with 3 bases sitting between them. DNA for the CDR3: TGTGCCTGGACCACTAACTATGGCTACACCTTC. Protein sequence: CAWTTNYGYTF.

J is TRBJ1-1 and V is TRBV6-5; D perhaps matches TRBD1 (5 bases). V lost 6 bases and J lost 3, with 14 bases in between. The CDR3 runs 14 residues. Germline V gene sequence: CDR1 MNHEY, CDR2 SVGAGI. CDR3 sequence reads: CASRTTGGDTEAFF. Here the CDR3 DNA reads TGTGCCAGCAGAACGACGGGGGGAGACACTGAAGCTTTCTTT.

The CDR3 nucleotides are TGTGCCAGCAGTGAAGGGACGGGAGGGCATCAGCCCCAGCATTTT. This encodes CASSEGTGGHQPQHF. The chain is built from TRBV6-1 and TRBJ1-5; D is undetermined. Germline lookup yields CDR1 MNHNS and CDR2 SASEGT. CDR3 length: 15 amino acids. Trimming cost V 1 base and J 5 bases, with 12 bases left between them.

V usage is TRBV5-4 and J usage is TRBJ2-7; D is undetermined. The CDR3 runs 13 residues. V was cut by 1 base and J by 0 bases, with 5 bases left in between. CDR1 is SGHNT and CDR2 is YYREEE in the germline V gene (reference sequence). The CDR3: CASSLRGSYEQYF. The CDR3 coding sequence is TGTGCCAGCAGCTTGCGCGGCTCCTACGAGCAGTACTTC. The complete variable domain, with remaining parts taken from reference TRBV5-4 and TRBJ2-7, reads ETGVTQSPTHLIKTRGQQVTLRCSSQSGHNTVSWYQQALGQGPQFIFQYYREEENGRGNFPPRFSGLQFPNYSSELNVNALELDDSALYLCASSLRGSYEQYFGPGTRLTVT.

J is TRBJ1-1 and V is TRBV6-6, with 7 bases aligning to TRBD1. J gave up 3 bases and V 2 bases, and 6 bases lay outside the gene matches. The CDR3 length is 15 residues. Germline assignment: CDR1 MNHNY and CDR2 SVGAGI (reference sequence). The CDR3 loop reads CASSYANQGDTEAFF. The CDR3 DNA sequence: TGTGCCAGCAGTTACGCGAACCAGGGGGACACTGAAGCTTTCTTT.

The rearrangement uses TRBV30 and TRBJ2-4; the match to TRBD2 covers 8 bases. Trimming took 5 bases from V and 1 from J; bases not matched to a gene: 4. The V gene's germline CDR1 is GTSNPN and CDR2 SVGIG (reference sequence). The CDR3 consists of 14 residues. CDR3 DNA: TGTGCCTGGGCGGGAGGACGCGCCAAAAACATTCAGTACTTC. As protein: CAWAGGRAKNIQYF.

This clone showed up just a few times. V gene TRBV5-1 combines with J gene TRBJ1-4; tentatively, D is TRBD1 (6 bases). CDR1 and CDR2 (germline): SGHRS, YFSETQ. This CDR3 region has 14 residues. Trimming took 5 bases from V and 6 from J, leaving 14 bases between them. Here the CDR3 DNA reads TGCGCCAGCAGACCAGGGGCGGGGGATGAAAAACTGTTTTTT. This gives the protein CASRPGAGDEKLFF.